This TCR beta chain came from a study of T-cell memory formation after mild COVID-19. This clonotype turned up a few times. Its antigen is currently unknown. One entry per CDR3 protein results from TCRdb running MiXCR on the 5' RACE reads. This sample has more than 120,000 distinct CDR3 sequences; less than 20% occur once, and the top ten carry under 2.5%. The CDR3 is made up of 14 amino acids. J lost 9 bases, V lost 7 bases, and 7 bases had no gene match. In germline, CDR1 is SGHTA, CDR2 FQGTGA. Points from the study as a whole: Most CD4+ clones that shrank were in CM and EM, while CD8+ ones turned up in EMRA. Pre-infection memory carried some responding clones, suggesting that cross-reactive memory joined.

The chain uses TRBV7-3 and TRBJ2-1; TRBD2 agrees at 12 bases. The material sequenced was PBMCs or a T cell subset sorted from them (not recorded which). This receptor was taken from an adult woman who had mild COVID-19 (a few samples of this study predate the infection). Cell type and time point are not known. CDR3 sequence (DNA): TGTGCCAGCAAGACTAGCGGGAGTATTGGTGAGCAGTTCTTC. Translated: CASKTSGSIGEQFF.